A selection of T cell receptor beta chains follows, all from one sample in a study of T cell repertoires in cytomegalovirus infection. One entry per CDR3 protein, called by TCRdb with MiXCR from the reads. This table holds around 770,000 distinct CDR3 sequences, 25% to 30% found once. These TCRs are of unknown antigen specificity. The input for sequencing was cultured CD8+ T cells from PBMCs, taken from culture after CMV antigen stimulation. Source of these receptors: a human donor in good health (CMV status not recorded). Some clones in this sample may be carry-over from other donors' samples. CDR3s include the opening cysteine and the closing phenylalanine or tryptophan. D genes are given only for firm matches. Rows give clone size only sometimes, using once, few, many, or a class for an expanded clone.

V gene	J gene	D gene	clone size	CDR3 protein	CDR3 DNA
TRBV2	TRBJ2-2	-	many	CASSGGAERNTGELFF	TGTGCCAGCAGTGGGGGGGCCGAACGGAACACCGGGGAGCTGTTTTTT
TRBV18	TRBJ1-5	-	-	CASSRGENSNQPQHF	TGTGCCAGCTCCAGAGGGGAGAATAGCAATCAGCCCCAGCATTTT
TRBV29-1	TRBJ1-2	TRBD1	-	CSGATGLYGYTF	TGCAGCGGCGCGACAGGGTTGTATGGCTACACCTTC
TRBV7-9	TRBJ1-1	-	-	CAVGEGNTEAFF	TGTGCCGTGGGGGAGGGAAACACTGAAGCTTTCTTT
TRBV4-1	TRBJ1-1	TRBD1	-	CASRPSGQQNTEAFF	TGCGCCAGCAGACCTTCGGGACAGCAGAACACTGAAGCTTTCTTT
TRBV19	TRBJ2-1	-	few	CASSMVHGVEQFF	TGTGCCAGTAGTATGGTTCACGGGGTTGAGCAGTTCTTC
TRBV29-1	TRBJ1-1	-	-	CSVTENTEAFF	TGCAGCGTTACAGAGAACACTGAAGCTTTCTTT
TRBV7-9	TRBJ2-4	TRBD1	few	CASSSTGGAKKNIQYF	TGTGCCAGCAGCTCCACAGGGGGCGCTAAGAAAAACATTCAGTACTTC
TRBV7-9	TRBJ2-5	TRBD2	-	CASSILAGRQETQYF	TGTGCCAGCAGCATACTAGCGGGGAGGCAAGAGACCCAGTACTTC
TRBV6-1	TRBJ1-6	-	-	CASSAPTGLTNSPLHF	TGTGCCAGCAGCGCCCCAACAGGGTTGACTAATTCACCCCTCCACTTT
TRBV27	TRBJ2-1	-	few	CASSLIGVNEQFF	TGTGCCAGCAGTTTAATCGGGGTAAATGAGCAGTTCTTC
TRBV27	TRBJ1-5	-	few	CASSSSGGHQPQHF	TGTGCCAGCAGTTCGTCCGGGGGGCACCAGCCCCAGCATTTT
TRBV7-9	TRBJ2-4	-	-	CASSYVSRADDPKNIQYF	TGTGCCAGCAGCTACGTGAGCAGAGCCGACGATCCCAAAAACATTCAGTACTTC
TRBV7-8	TRBJ1-5	-	many	CASSQRPRGTSNQPQHF	TGTGCCAGCAGTCAAAGGCCACGGGGGACTAGCAATCAGCCCCAGCATTTT
TRBV7-6	TRBJ1-2	-	-	CASSGWDGTQRNYGYTF	TGTGCCAGCAGCGGATGGGACGGGACTCAGAGAAACTATGGCTACACCTTC
TRBV27	TRBJ1-4	TRBD1	-	CASSLTGTGGPTNEKLFF	TGTGCCAGCAGTCTAACCGGGACAGGGGGCCCAACTAATGAAAAACTGTTTTTT
TRBV20-1	TRBJ1-2	-	-	CSASQEYGGYTF	TGCAGTGCTAGCCAGGAGTACGGTGGCTACACCTTC
TRBV15	TRBJ2-1	-	few	CATSRDRGTYNEQFF	TGTGCCACCAGCAGAGATAGGGGGACCTACAATGAGCAGTTCTTC
TRBV27	TRBJ2-1	-	-	CASSFHSALLGYNEQFF	TGTGCCAGCAGCTTTCATTCAGCCCTCTTGGGGTACAATGAGCAGTTCTTC
TRBV12-3/TRBV12-4	TRBJ1-4	-	-	CASRPDRINEKLFF	TGTGCCAGCAGACCCGACAGGATTAATGAAAAACTGTTTTTT
TRBV12-3/TRBV12-4	TRBJ2-2	TRBD2	-	CASSSSGLAMNTGELFF	TGTGCCAGCAGTTCCTCCGGACTAGCGATGAACACCGGGGAGCTGTTTTTT
TRBV15	TRBJ2-1	-	few	CATSRDDEQFF	TGTGCCACCAGCAGAGACGATGAGCAGTTCTTC
TRBV6-2/TRBV6-3	TRBJ2-1	TRBD1	few	CASRNRDRGSYNEQFF	TGTGCCAGCAGAAATCGTGACAGGGGCTCCTACAATGAGCAGTTCTTC
TRBV2	TRBJ2-1	TRBD2	-	CAGLTSGGPDRSSSYNEQFF	TGTGCCGGCTTGACTAGCGGGGGTCCAGACCGCTCAAGCTCCTACAATGAGCAGTTCTTC
TRBV27	TRBJ1-2	-	-	CASSLSSRGNYGYTF	TGTGCCAGCAGTTTATCGAGCAGGGGAAACTATGGCTACACCTTC
TRBV2	TRBJ1-1	-	-	CASSVSNTGNTEAFF	TGTGCCAGCAGTGTATCGAATACAGGGAACACTGAAGCTTTCTTT
TRBV15	TRBJ2-1	TRBD1	-	CATSSRQGAPYNEQFF	TGTGCCACCAGCAGCAGACAGGGGGCACCTTACAATGAGCAGTTCTTC
TRBV5-8	TRBJ2-4	TRBD1	-	CASSWGQGNSDIQYF	TGTGCCAGCAGTTGGGGACAGGGGAATTCAGACATTCAGTACTTC
TRBV20-1	TRBJ2-2	-	-	CSARVWDNTGELFF	TGCAGTGCTAGGGTTTGGGACAACACCGGGGAGCTGTTTTTT
TRBV29-1	TRBJ2-7	-	-	CSVEDSFEQYF	TGCAGCGTTGAGGACAGTTTCGAGCAGTACTTC
TRBV12-5	TRBJ2-2	TRBD1	-	CASGFDTGADTGELFF	TGTGCTAGTGGTTTTGATACAGGGGCGGACACCGGGGAGCTGTTTTTT
TRBV5-4	TRBJ1-6	-	once	CASSLRGPLHF	TGTGCCAGCAGCTTGCGCGGACCCCTCCACTTT
TRBV14	TRBJ2-1	TRBD1	-	CASSLQGARYNEQFF	TGTGCCAGCAGCCTACAGGGGGCCCGCTACAATGAGCAGTTCTTC
TRBV5-6	TRBJ2-5	-	few	CASGRTGEPQETQYF	TGTGCCAGCGGAAGAACGGGGGAACCTCAAGAGACCCAGTACTTC
TRBV20-1	TRBJ1-4	TRBD1	-	CSAQMGDREEKLFF	TGCAGTGCCCAAATGGGGGACAGGGAAGAAAAACTGTTTTTT
TRBV2	TRBJ2-3	-	-	CASSEGPFADTQYF	TGTGCCAGCAGTGAAGGACCGTTTGCAGATACGCAGTATTTT
TRBV6-5	TRBJ1-2	-	few	CASRPHGTYGYTF	TGTGCCAGCAGACCCCACGGAACCTATGGCTACACCTTC
TRBV27	TRBJ1-5	-	-	CASSMTTGGNQPQHF	TGTGCCAGCAGCATGACCACGGGGGGCAATCAGCCCCAGCATTTT
TRBV2	TRBJ1-1	TRBD1	-	CASSGGQGDTEAFF	TGTGCCAGCAGTGGGGGACAGGGTGACACTGAAGCTTTCTTT
TRBV27	TRBJ1-6	TRBD1	-	CASSPAGTGLRSYNSPLHF	TGTGCCAGCAGTCCGGCCGGGACAGGTTTAAGGTCCTATAATTCACCCCTCCACTTT
TRBV7-2	TRBJ2-5	-	many	CASTPDGETQYF	TGTGCCAGCACCCCTGATGGAGAGACCCAGTACTTC
TRBV27	TRBJ2-5	-	few	CASSLLGRANPQETQYF	TGTGCCAGCAGTTTACTGGGTAGGGCAAACCCACAAGAGACCCAGTACTTC
TRBV10-3	TRBJ1-1	-	-	CAISERLSGGNTEAFF	TGTGCCATCAGTGAGCGCCTATCGGGGGGCAATACTGAAGCTTTCTTT